What follows are 27 T cell receptor beta chains derived from one specimen sequenced in a study of OX40 agonist ivuxolimab in advanced cancers. The method was immunoSEQ multiplex PCR; TCRdb's version includes in-frame clones alone and lacks a portion of them. In the table there are roughly 90,000 clones, approximately 90% of which are singletons. The material was CD4+ or CD8+ T cells sorted from blood, obtained in a trial of the OX40 agonist ivuxolimab. The source of these receptors is an adult with an advanced solid tumor such as melanoma, head and neck, liver or kidney cancer.

V usage is TRBV9 and J usage is TRBJ2-3, with D maybe TRBD1 (5 bases). The V and J ends lost 2 bases and 3 bases respectively, with 10 bases between them. Germline V gives CDR1 SGDLS, CDR2 YYNGEE. This CDR3 has 14 residues. CDR3 sequence reads: CASSVVGETDTQYF. CDR3 nucleotides: TGTGCCAGCAGCGTCGTAGGGGAAACAGATACGCAGTATTTT.

The CDR3 nucleotides are TGCAGCGTTGTGTATGGCGGGAGGAACCCCTACGAGCAGTACTTC. Encoded protein: CSVVYGGRNPYEQYF. The chain employs TRBV29-1 and TRBJ2-7, with 8 nucleotides matching TRBD2. CDR1 and CDR2 (germline): SQVTM, ANQGSEA. After removal of 4 bases from V and 2 bases from J, the junction contained 10 bases not matched to a gene. This CDR3 has 15 residues.

This chain links TRBV5-1 with TRBJ2-2; 11 bases map to TRBD1. CDR1 is SGHRS, CDR2 YFSETQ, per germline. Germline trimming cut 3 bases from V and 3 bases from J; bases unmatched to any gene: 4. The CDR3 extends over 16 amino acids. The CDR3 here is CASSSGQGAYTGELFF. The DNA for the CDR3 is TGCGCCAGCAGCTCCGGACAGGGGGCATACACCGGGGAGCTGTTTTTT.

This chain links TRBV5-4 with TRBJ1-5; 7 nucleotides agree with TRBD1. CDR1 is SGHNT, CDR2 YYREEE, per germline (reference sequence). The CDR3 spans 14 residues. With 0 bases clipped from V and 4 bases from J, the junction kept 1 base outside the gene matches. The CDR3: CASSLAGGNQPQHF. In DNA form, the CDR3 reads TGTGCCAGCAGCTTGGCAGGGGGAAATCAGCCCCAGCATTTT. The entire variable domain, with the rest obtained from reference TRBV5-4 and TRBJ1-5, is as follows: ETGVTQSPTHLIKTRGQQVTLRCSSQSGHNTVSWYQQALGQGPQFIFQYYREEENGRGNFPPRFSGLQFPNYSSELNVNALELDDSALYLCASSLAGGNQPQHFGDGTRLSIL.

The chain joins TRBV2 to TRBJ2-7, with D perhaps matching TRBD1 (7 bases). The CDR3 sequence is 13 residues long. Trimming took off 10 bases at V and 2 bases at J, with 15 bases between the two ends. CDR1 and CDR2 (germline): SNHLY, FYNNEI. The CDR3 is CATMRDSTYEQYF. In DNA, the CDR3 is TGTGCCACGATGCGGGACAGCACCTACGAGCAGTACTTC.

The V call is TRBV7-9, the J call TRBJ2-5; TRBD1 matches 7 bases. Germline assignment: CDR1 SEHNR and CDR2 FQNEAQ (reference sequence). V was pared by 6 bases and J by 2 bases, with 3 bases of the junction left unmatched. The CDR3 totals 13 residues. In DNA, the CDR3 is TGTGCCAGCAGGACAGGGTGGCAAGAGACCCAGTACTTC. It specifies CASRTGWQETQYF. The complete variable domain, with remaining parts taken from reference TRBV7-9 and TRBJ2-5, reads DTGVSQNPRHKITKRGQNVTFRCDPISEHNRLYWYRQTLGQGPEFLTYFQNEAQLEKSRLLSDRFSAERPKGSFSTLEIQRTEQGDSAMYLCASRTGWQETQYFGPGTRLLVL.

V usage is TRBV7-2 and J usage is TRBJ2-7; D gene unclear. This CDR3 spans 12 amino acids. V gave up 5 bases and J gave up 3 bases, with 8 bases separating them. Germline V gene data show CDR1 as SGHTA and CDR2 as FQGNSA. The CDR3 sequence is CASSPMNYEQYF. In DNA, the CDR3 is TGTGCCAGCAGCCCTATGAACTACGAGCAGTACTTC.

This chain links TRBV5-1 with TRBJ2-7; weak D call: TRBD2 (6 bases). Trimming cost V 0 bases and J 0 bases, with 16 bases left between them. The CDR3 length is 17 residues. Germline lookup yields CDR1 SGHRS and CDR2 YFSETQ. The CDR3 spells CASSLGGGSGSSYEQYF. The DNA for the CDR3 is TGCGCCAGCAGCTTGGGAGGTGGTAGCGGAAGCTCCTACGAGCAGTACTTC. Supplemented by reference TRBV5-1 and TRBJ2-7, the full variable domain reads KAGVTQTPRYLIKTRGQQVTLSCSPISGHRSVSWYQQTPGQGLQFLFEYFSETQRNKGNFPGRFSGRQFSNSRSEMNVSTLELGDSALYLCASSLGGGSGSSYEQYFGPGTRLTVT.

The chain carries TRBV2 and TRBJ1-2; weak D call: TRBD1 (6 bases). V dropped 7 bases and J dropped 1 base, with 10 bases sitting between them. The CDR3 loop spans 13 amino acids. Germline CDR1 is SNHLY and CDR2 is FYNNEI. DNA for the CDR3: TGTGCCAGCATGGGGGGCGGTAACTATGGCTACACCTTC. The encoded protein is CASMGGGNYGYTF.

Regarding this clone: This CDR3 is also generated by other DNA sequences in the sample. The chain combines TRBV7-2 with TRBJ2-2, with a weak D call TRBD2 (6 bases). Germline-derived CDR1 and CDR2 are SGHTA and FQGNSA. Trimming took 2 bases from V and 1 from J, leaving 11 bases between them. This CDR3 contains 16 residues. In DNA form, the CDR3 reads TGTGCCAGCAGCTTAAGTCTAGCGAGGAACACCGGGGAGCTGTTTTTT. Residues: CASSLSLARNTGELFF. Variable domain in full (rest from reference TRBV7-2 and TRBJ2-2): GAGVSQSPSNKVTEKGKDVELRCDPISGHTALYWYRQSLGQGLEFLIYFQGNSAPDKSGLPSDRFSAERTGGSVSTLTIQRTQQEDSAVYLCASSLSLARNTGELFFGEGSRLTVL.

The V call is TRBV5-1, the J call TRBJ2-7, with TRBD1 matching 9 bases. V dropped 2 bases and J dropped 7; count of bases not matched to a gene: 7. This CDR3 has 14 residues. CDR1 is SGHRS and CDR2 is YFSETQ in the germline V gene. The CDR3 bases are TGCGCCAGCAGCTTACAACAGGGGGCTGGGGAGCAGTACTTC. Residues: CASSLQQGAGEQYF.

This chain joins TRBV9 and TRBJ2-7, with 11 bases that match TRBD2. The junction had 2 bases not matched to a gene; V was cut back by 3 bases and J by 3 bases. The CDR3 runs 14 residues. The germline gives CDR1 SGDLS, CDR2 YYNGEE. The CDR3 nucleotides read TGTGCCAGCAGCGGACTAGCGGGATACTACGAGCAGTACTTC. Its translation is CASSGLAGYYEQYF.

The sample holds one count of this clone. The V and J genes are TRBV19 and TRBJ1-1; 9 nucleotides line up with TRBD1. Germline V lookup: CDR1 LNHDA, CDR2 SQIVND (reference sequence). V lost 7 bases to trimming and J lost 1 base; unmatched junction nucleotides: 7. The length of the CDR3 is 15 residues. This CDR3 reads CASTDRGTGNTEAFF. In nucleotides, the CDR3 is TGTGCCAGTACCGACAGGGGGACTGGGAACACTGAAGCTTTCTTT.

The gene calls are TRBV18 and TRBJ2-5; D remains unclear. CDR1 and CDR2 (germline): KGHSH, LQKENI. This CDR3 comprises 13 residues. Between the trimmed V and J ends, which lost 0 bases and 4 bases, there was a span of 6 bases. The chain's CDR3 is CASSPPVLETQYF. The CDR3 DNA reads as TGTGCCAGCTCACCACCAGTTCTAGAGACCCAGTACTTC.

This chain uses TRBV5-1 with TRBJ2-3; no firm D call. V lost 0 bases to trimming and J lost 0 bases, with 2 bases between them. The CDR3 is 13 amino acids. Germline V lookup: CDR1 SGHRS, CDR2 YFSETQ. CDR3 sequence: CASSLGSTDTQYF. CDR3 coding DNA: TGCGCCAGCAGCTTGGGGAGCACAGATACGCAGTATTTT. Full variable domain (rest looked up from reference TRBV5-1 and TRBJ2-3): KAGVTQTPRYLIKTRGQQVTLSCSPISGHRSVSWYQQTPGQGLQFLFEYFSETQRNKGNFPGRFSGRQFSNSRSEMNVSTLELGDSALYLCASSLGSTDTQYFGPGTRLTVL.

The chain links TRBV28 to TRBJ1-5; D call uncertain. Trimming shortened V by 7 bases and J by 4 bases, and 5 bases separated the two germline ends. The CDR3 is made up of 11 amino acids. From germline, CDR1 is MDHEN and CDR2 SYDVKM. The CDR3: CASKGNQPQHF. The DNA of the CDR3 is TGTGCCAGCAAAGGAAATCAGCCCCAGCATTTT.

This rearrangement joins TRBV5-6 to TRBJ2-1; 8 positions agree with TRBD1. Germline V gene sequence: CDR1 SGHDT, CDR2 YYEEEE. Trimming cost V 4 bases and J 8 bases; bases outside gene matches: 8. The CDR3 extends over 14 amino acids. The chain's CDR3 is CASSGVDRGDEQFF. The CDR3 DNA reads TGTGCCAGCAGCGGGGTCGACAGGGGCGATGAGCAGTTCTTC. Full variable domain (missing parts from reference TRBV5-6 and TRBJ2-1): DAGVTQSPTHLIKTRGQQVTLRCSPKSGHDTVSWYQQALGQGPQFIFQYYEEEERQRGNFPDRFSGHQFPNYSSELNVNALLLGDSALYLCASSGVDRGDEQFFGPGTRLTVL.

The chain links TRBV4-3 to TRBJ2-7; no firm D call. The V gene's germline CDR1 is LGHNA and CDR2 YSLEER. The V and J ends lost 0 bases and 0 bases respectively, with 6 bases between them. CDR3 length: 14 residues. The CDR3 sequence: CASSQETYSYEQYF. In DNA form, the CDR3 reads TGCGCCAGCAGCCAAGAGACCTACTCCTACGAGCAGTACTTC.

V gene TRBV6-7 combines with J gene TRBJ2-3, with 8 nucleotides matching TRBD2. TRBV6-7 is sorted into the ORF group, with uncertain function. J was trimmed by 6 bases and V by 0 bases; bases with no gene match: 2. The CDR3 is 14 residues long. CDR3 in amino acids: CASSYSGGDDTQYF. In DNA form, the CDR3 reads TGTGCCAGCAGTTACTCCGGGGGGGACGATACGCAGTATTTT.

The chain uses TRBV11-2 and TRBJ1-2; D uncertain. Trimming removed 4 bases at V and 4 bases at J, with 13 bases between. CDR3 length equals 14 residues. In germline, CDR1 is SGHAT, CDR2 FQNNGV. CDR3: CASSSLAGSYGYTF. CDR3 DNA: TGTGCCAGCAGCTCCCTGGCGGGCTCCTATGGCTACACCTTC.

V is TRBV6-5 and J is TRBJ1-4; a weak D match, TRBD1 (6 bases). CDR3 length: 13 amino acids. Germline CDR1 is MNHEY and CDR2 is SVGAGI. V dropped 6 bases and J dropped 8 bases, with 13 bases sitting between them. CDR3 in amino acids: CASSNRGAEKLFF. CDR3 DNA: TGTGCCAGCAGCAACCGGGGGGCCGAAAAACTGTTTTTT.

The rearrangement uses TRBV6-6 and TRBJ2-3; D is tentatively TRBD1 or TRBD2 (5 bases each). Germline V CDR1 and CDR2: MNHNY, SVGAGI (reference sequence). CDR3 length: 15 amino acids. V gave up 4 bases and J gave up 1 base, with 12 bases separating them. The CDR3 protein is CASSWGLGGTDTQYF. CDR3 sequence (DNA): TGTGCCAGCAGTTGGGGCCTGGGGGGCACAGATACGCAGTATTTT.

The chain is built from TRBV28 and TRBJ2-1; weak D call: TRBD2 (6 bases). The V gene lost 2 bases and the J gene lost 8 bases, with 19 bases spanning the gap. The CDR3 has 16 residues. The germline V gene has CDR1 MDHEN and CDR2 SYDVKM. This chain's CDR3 is CASSLPHGSGVDEQFF. The CDR3 coding sequence is TGTGCCAGCAGTTTACCCCATGGTAGCGGAGTCGATGAGCAGTTCTTC.

This rearrangement joins TRBV28 to TRBJ2-5; 16 nucleotides align to TRBD2. The CDR3 contains 20 residues. Germline CDR1 and CDR2: MDHEN and SYDVKM. Unmatched junction bases numbered 16, after V lost 7 bases and J lost 2 bases. CDR3 residues: CASNRPGLAGGPGLQETQYF. In nucleotides, the CDR3 is TGTGCCAGCAATCGACCGGGACTAGCGGGAGGGCCGGGTTTGCAAGAGACCCAGTACTTC.

The chain joins TRBV28 to TRBJ2-3; the match to TRBD1 covers 7 bases. The V gene's germline CDR1 is MDHEN and CDR2 SYDVKM. V shed 7 bases, J shed 6 bases, and the junction held 19 bases outside the gene matches. This CDR3 is built from 17 residues. CDR3 DNA sequence: TGTGCCAGCACCCACGAGGGGGTAAACAGGGGAATGGATACGCAGTATTTT. It yields the protein CASTHEGVNRGMDTQYF.

The V and J genes are TRBV28 and TRBJ2-2; 7 positions agree with TRBD1. The V segment lost 6 bases and the J segment 3 bases; nucleotides outside the gene matches: 4. This CDR3 has 14 amino acids. Per the germline V gene, CDR1 is MDHEN and CDR2 is SYDVKM. The CDR3 loop is CASRSGTDTGELFF. The CDR3 DNA sequence: TGTGCCAGCAGGTCCGGGACAGACACCGGGGAGCTGTTTTTT. The full variable domain, rest sourced from reference TRBV28 and TRBJ2-2, is DVKVTQSSRYLVKRTGEKVFLECVQDMDHENMFWYRQDPGLGLRLIYFSYDVKMKEKGDIPEGYSVSREKKERFSLILESASTNQTSMYLCASRSGTDTGELFFGEGSRLTVL.

The rearrangement links TRBV7-9 to TRBJ1-1; perhaps TRBD1 as D (5 bases). The CDR3 runs 13 residues. Germline values: CDR1 SEHNR, CDR2 FQNEAQ (reference sequence). Trimming pared 6 bases from V and 11 bases from J, leaving 19 bases between. The CDR3 here is CASSVGQLWGAFF. The CDR3 bases are TGTGCCAGCAGTGTTGGACAACTGTGGGGCGCTTTCTTT. Using reference TRBV7-9 and TRBJ1-1 for the parts outside the CDR3, the full variable domain is DTGVSQNPRHKITKRGQNVTFRCDPISEHNRLYWYRQTLGQGPEFLTYFQNEAQLEKSRLLSDRFSAERPKGSFSTLEIQRTEQGDSAMYLCASSVGQLWGAFFGQGTRLTVV.